These T cell receptor beta chains were read from a single sample in a study of blood T cell repertoires in COVID-19. TCRdb's table, derived via immunoSEQ multiplex PCR, lists solely in-frame clones and lacks some. The sample shows some 240,000 clones, 65% to 90% of them seen only once. The sample taken for sequencing was peripheral blood. The receptors here all came from a man aged 50-59 years with active or convalescent COVID-19. Each CDR3 is given with its conserved first and last residue. The D gene is left open where the match is weak. Where a row states a size, it is once, few, many or the class of an expanded clone; other rows omit it.

v_gene: TRBV5-1
d_gene: NA
abundance: NA
j_gene: TRBJ2-5
CDR3nt: TGCGCCAGCAGACAGGACCAAGAGACCCAGTACTTC
CDR3aa: CASRQDQETQYF

v_gene: TRBV5-1
d_gene: NA
abundance: NA
j_gene: TRBJ1-1
CDR3nt: TGCGCCAGCAGCGGGCTAGAGGGGGGGGGCACTGAAGCTTTCTTT
CDR3aa: CASSGLEGGGTEAFF

v_gene: TRBV28
d_gene: TRBD1
abundance: NA
j_gene: TRBJ1-6
CDR3nt: TGTGCCAGCAGCTTGGACAGGATTAATTCACCCCTCCACTTT
CDR3aa: CASSLDRINSPLHF

v_gene: TRBV7-9
d_gene: TRBD1
abundance: NA
j_gene: TRBJ2-5
CDR3nt: TGTGCCAGCAGCCTCCCGGGACAGGGGGCGGGAGAGACCCAGTACTTC
CDR3aa: CASSLPGQGAGETQYF

v_gene: TRBV5-5
d_gene: NA
abundance: few
j_gene: TRBJ2-1
CDR3nt: TGTGCCAGCAGCCAGCGGAGTACCTACAATGAGCAGTTCTTC
CDR3aa: CASSQRSTYNEQFF

v_gene: TRBV24-1
d_gene: NA
abundance: NA
j_gene: TRBJ2-1
CDR3nt: TGTGCCACCAGTGTCCTCGCCGGTACAGGGGGGGATGAGCAGTTCTTC
CDR3aa: CATSVLAGTGGDEQFF

v_gene: TRBV5-1
d_gene: TRBD1
abundance: NA
j_gene: TRBJ1-1
CDR3nt: TGCGCCAGCAGCCCCCCCCGTACCGGGACAGGGGGCGCCGAAGCTTTCTTT
CDR3aa: CASSPPRTGTGGAEAFF

v_gene: TRBV5-3
d_gene: TRBD1
abundance: NA
j_gene: TRBJ1-5
CDR3nt: TGTGCCAGAAGCCTGGACCTGACAGGGCCCAATCAGCCCCAGCATTTT
CDR3aa: CARSLDLTGPNQPQHF

v_gene: TRBV2
d_gene: TRBD1
abundance: NA
j_gene: TRBJ2-1
CDR3nt: TGTGCCAGCAGAGTTGTTATAGGACAGGGGGCCTCCAATGAGCAGTTCTTC
CDR3aa: CASRVVIGQGASNEQFF

v_gene: TRBV28
d_gene: NA
abundance: NA
j_gene: TRBJ1-2
CDR3nt: TGTGCCAGCAGTTTCCGGTCCTATGGCTACACCTTC
CDR3aa: CASSFRSYGYTF

v_gene: TRBV25-1
d_gene: NA
abundance: NA
j_gene: TRBJ1-3
CDR3nt: TGTGCCAGCAGTGAAGCCAGGGGACCTGGAAACACCATATATTTT
CDR3aa: CASSEARGPGNTIYF